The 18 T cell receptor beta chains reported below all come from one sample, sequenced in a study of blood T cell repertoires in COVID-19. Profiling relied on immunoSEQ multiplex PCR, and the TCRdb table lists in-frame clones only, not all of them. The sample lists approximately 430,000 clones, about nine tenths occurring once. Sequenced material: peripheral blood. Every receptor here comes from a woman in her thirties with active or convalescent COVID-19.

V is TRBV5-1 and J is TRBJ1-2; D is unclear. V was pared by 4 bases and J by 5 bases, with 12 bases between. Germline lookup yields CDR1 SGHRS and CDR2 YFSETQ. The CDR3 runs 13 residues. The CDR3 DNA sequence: TGCGCCAGCAGCCCCGGGGAACGATATGGCTACACCTTC. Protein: CASSPGERYGYTF.

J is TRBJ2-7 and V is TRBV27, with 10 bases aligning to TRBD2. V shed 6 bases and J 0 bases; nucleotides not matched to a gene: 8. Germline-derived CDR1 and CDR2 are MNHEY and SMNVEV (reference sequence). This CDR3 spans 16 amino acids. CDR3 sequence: CASRVLAGVSSYEQYF. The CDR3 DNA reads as TGTGCCAGCAGGGTCCTAGCGGGAGTCAGCTCCTACGAGCAGTACTTC.

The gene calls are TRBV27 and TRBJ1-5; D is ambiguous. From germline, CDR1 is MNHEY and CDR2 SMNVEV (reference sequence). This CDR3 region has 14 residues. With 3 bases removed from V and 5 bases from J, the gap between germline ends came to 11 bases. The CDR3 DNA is TGTGCCAGCAGTTTTTCCGGACTGGATCAGCCCCAGCATTTT. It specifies CASSFSGLDQPQHF.

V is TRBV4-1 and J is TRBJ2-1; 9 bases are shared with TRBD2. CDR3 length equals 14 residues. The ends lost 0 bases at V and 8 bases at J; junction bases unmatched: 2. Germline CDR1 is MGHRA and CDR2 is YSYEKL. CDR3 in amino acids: CASSQDLAGYEQFF. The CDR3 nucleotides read TGCGCCAGCAGCCAAGACCTAGCGGGATATGAGCAGTTCTTC.

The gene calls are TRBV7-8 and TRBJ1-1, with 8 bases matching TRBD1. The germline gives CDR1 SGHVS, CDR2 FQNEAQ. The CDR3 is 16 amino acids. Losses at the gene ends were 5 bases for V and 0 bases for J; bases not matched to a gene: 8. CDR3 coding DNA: TGTGCCAGCAGCGCGAGACAGGGGCCCATGAACACTGAAGCTTTCTTT. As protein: CASSARQGPMNTEAFF.

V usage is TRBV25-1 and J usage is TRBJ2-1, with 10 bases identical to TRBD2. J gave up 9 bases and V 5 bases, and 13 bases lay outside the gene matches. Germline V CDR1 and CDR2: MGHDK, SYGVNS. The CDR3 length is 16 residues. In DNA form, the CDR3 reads TGTGCCAGCAGTCCTAGCGGGGGTGGCCCATCGGGTGAGCAGTTCTTC. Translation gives CASSPSGGGPSGEQFF.

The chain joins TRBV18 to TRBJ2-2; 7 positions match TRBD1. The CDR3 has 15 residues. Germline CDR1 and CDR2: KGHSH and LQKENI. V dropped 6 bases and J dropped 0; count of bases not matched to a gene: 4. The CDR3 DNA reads TGTGCCAGCTCGCCGACAGGGTCGAACACCGGGGAGCTGTTTTTT. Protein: CASSPTGSNTGELFF. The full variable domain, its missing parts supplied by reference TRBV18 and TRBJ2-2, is NAGVMQNPRHLVRRRGQEARLRCSPMKGHSHVYWYRQLPEEGLKFMVYLQKENIIDESGMPKERFSAEFPKEGPSILRIQQVVRGDSAAYFCASSPTGSNTGELFFGEGSRLTVL.

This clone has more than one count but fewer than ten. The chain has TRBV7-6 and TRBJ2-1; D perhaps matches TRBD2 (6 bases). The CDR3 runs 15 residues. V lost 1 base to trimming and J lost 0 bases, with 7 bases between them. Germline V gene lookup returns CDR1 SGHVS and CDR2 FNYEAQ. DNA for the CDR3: TGTGCCAGCAGCTTAGGCGGGGTCTCCTACAATGAGCAGTTCTTC. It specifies CASSLGGVSYNEQFF.

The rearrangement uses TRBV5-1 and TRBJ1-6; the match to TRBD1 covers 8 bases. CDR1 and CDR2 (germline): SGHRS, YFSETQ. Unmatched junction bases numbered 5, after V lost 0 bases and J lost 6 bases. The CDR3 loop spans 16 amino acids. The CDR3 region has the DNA TGCGCCAGCAGCTTGGAGCCAGGGGGCGGTAATTCACCCCTCCACTTT. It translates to CASSLEPGGGNSPLHF.

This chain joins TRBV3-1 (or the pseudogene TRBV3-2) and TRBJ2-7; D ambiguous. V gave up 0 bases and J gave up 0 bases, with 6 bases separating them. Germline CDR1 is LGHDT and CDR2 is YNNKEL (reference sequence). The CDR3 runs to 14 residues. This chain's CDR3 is CASSQDTASYEQYF. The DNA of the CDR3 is TGTGCCAGCAGCCAAGATACAGCCTCCTACGAGCAGTACTTC.

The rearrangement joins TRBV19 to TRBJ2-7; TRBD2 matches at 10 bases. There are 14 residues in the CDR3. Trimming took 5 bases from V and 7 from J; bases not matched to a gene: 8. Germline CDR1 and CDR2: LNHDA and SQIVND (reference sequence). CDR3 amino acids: CASSLAGVHWEQYF. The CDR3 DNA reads TGTGCCAGTAGTCTAGCGGGAGTCCATTGGGAGCAGTACTTC.

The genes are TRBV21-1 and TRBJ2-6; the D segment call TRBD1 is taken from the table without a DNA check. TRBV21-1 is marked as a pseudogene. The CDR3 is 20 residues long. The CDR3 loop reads CASSKGKRHTQSTGANVLTF. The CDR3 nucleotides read TGTGCCAGCAGCAAAGGAAAGAGACATACACAATCCACTGGGGCCAACGTCCTGACTTTC.

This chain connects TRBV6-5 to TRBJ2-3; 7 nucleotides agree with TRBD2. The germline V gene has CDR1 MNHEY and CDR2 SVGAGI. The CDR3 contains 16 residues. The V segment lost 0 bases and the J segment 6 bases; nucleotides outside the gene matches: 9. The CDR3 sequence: CASSYSSILANDTQYF. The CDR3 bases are TGTGCCAGCAGTTACTCGAGTATACTAGCGAACGATACGCAGTATTTT.

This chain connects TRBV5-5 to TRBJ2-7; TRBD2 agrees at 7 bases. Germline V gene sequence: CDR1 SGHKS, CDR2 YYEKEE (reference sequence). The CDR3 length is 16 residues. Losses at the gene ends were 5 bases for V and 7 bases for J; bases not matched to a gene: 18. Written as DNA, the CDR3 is TGTGCCAGCAGTTCCCCAGGGAGGGGCCCGCTGGGGGAGCAGTACTTC. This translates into CASSSPGRGPLGEQYF.

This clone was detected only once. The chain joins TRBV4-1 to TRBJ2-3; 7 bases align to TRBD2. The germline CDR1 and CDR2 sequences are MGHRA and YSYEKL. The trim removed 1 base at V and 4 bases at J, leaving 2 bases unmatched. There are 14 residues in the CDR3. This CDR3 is CASSQGLAADTQYF. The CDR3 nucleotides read TGCGCCAGCAGCCAAGGACTAGCTGCAGATACGCAGTATTTT.

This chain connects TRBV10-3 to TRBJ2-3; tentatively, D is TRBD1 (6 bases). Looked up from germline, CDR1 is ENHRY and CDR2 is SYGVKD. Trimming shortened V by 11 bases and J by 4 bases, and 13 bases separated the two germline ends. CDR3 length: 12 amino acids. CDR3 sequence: CAAEGDSDTQYF. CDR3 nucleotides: TGTGCCGCTGAGGGGGATTCAGATACGCAGTATTTT.

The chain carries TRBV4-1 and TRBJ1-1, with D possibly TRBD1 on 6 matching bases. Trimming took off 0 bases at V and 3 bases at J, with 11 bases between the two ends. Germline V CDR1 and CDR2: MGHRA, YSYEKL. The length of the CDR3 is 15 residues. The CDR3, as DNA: TGCGCCAGCAGCCAAGAGACAGGCTGGGACACTGAAGCTTTCTTT. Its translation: CASSQETGWDTEAFF.

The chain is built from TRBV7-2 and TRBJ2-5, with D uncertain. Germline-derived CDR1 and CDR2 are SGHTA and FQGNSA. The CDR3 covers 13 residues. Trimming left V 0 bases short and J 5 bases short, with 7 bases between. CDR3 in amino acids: CASSLATRETQYF. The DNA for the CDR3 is TGTGCCAGCAGCTTAGCGACCAGGGAGACCCAGTACTTC. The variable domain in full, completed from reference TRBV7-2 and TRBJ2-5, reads GAGVSQSPSNKVTEKGKDVELRCDPISGHTALYWYRQSLGQGLEFLIYFQGNSAPDKSGLPSDRFSAERTGGSVSTLTIQRTQQEDSAVYLCASSLATRETQYFGPGTRLLVL.